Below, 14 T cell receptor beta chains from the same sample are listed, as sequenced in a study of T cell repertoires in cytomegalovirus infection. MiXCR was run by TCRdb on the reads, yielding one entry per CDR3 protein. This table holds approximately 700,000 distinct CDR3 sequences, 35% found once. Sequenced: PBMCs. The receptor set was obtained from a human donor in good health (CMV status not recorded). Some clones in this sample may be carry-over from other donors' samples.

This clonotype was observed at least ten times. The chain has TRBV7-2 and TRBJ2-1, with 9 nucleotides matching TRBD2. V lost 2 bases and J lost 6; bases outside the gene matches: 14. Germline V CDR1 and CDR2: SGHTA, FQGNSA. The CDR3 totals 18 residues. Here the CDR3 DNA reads TGTGCCAGCAGCTTATTTTTGGCGGGAGGGTTTAATGGCAATGAGCAGTTCTTC. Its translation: CASSLFLAGGFNGNEQFF.

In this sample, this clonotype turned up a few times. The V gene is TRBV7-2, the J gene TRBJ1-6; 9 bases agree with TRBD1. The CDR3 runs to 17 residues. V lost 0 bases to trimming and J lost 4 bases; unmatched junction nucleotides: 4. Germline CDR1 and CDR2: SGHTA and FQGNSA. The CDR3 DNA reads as TGTGCCAGCAGCTTAGCGCCAGGACAGGGGTATAATTCACCCCTCCACTTT. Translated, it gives CASSLAPGQGYNSPLHF. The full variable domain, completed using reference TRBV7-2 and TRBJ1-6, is GAGVSQSPSNKVTEKGKDVELRCDPISGHTALYWYRQSLGQGLEFLIYFQGNSAPDKSGLPSDRFSAERTGGSVSTLTIQRTQQEDSAVYLCASSLAPGQGYNSPLHFGNGTRLTVT.

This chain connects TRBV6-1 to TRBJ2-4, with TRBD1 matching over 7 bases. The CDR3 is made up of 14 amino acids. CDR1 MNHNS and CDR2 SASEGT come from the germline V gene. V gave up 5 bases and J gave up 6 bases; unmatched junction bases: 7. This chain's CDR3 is CASSNDRATNIQYF. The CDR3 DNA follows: TGTGCCAGCAGTAACGACAGGGCGACAAACATTCAGTACTTC.

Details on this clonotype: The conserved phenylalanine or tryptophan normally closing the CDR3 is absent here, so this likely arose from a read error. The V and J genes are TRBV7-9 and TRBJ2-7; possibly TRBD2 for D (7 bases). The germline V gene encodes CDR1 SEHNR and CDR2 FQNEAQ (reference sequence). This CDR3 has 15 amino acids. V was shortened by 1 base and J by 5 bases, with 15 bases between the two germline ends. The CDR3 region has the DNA TGTGCCAGCAGCTTAGGAACAGGGAGGGTGCACGAGCAGTACTTA. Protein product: CASSLGTGRVHEQYL.

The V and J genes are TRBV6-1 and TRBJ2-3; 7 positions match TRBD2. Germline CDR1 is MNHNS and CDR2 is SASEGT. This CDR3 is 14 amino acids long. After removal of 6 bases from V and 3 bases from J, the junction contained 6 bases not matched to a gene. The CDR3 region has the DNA TGTGCCAGCAGGTCCGGGACTAAAACAGATACGCAGTATTTT. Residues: CASRSGTKTDTQYF.

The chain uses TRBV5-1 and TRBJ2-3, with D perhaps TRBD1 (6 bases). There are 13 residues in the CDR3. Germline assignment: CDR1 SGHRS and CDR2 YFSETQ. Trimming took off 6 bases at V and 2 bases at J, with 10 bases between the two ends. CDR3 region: CASTGQNTDTQYF. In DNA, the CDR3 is TGCGCCAGCACAGGACAGAACACAGATACGCAGTATTTT.

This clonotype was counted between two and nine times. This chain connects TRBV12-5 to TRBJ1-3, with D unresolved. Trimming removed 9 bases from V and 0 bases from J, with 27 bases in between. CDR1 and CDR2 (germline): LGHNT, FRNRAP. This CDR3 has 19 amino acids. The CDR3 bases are TGTGCTAGCCCGAGTCCAATGCGTCGAGGCTACAACTCTGGAAACACCATATATTTT. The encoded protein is CASPSPMRRGYNSGNTIYF.

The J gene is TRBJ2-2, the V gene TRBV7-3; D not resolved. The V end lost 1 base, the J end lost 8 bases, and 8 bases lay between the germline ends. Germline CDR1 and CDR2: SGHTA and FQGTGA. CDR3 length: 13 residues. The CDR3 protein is CASSLKTKGELFF. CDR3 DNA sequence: TGTGCCAGCAGCTTAAAAACCAAGGGGGAGCTGTTTTTT.

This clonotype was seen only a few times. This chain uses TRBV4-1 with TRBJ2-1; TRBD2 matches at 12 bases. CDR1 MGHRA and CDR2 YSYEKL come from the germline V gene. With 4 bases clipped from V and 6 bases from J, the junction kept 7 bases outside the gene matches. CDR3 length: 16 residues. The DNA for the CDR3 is TGCGCCAGCAGCCCGACAAGACTAGCGGGGGCCAATGAGCAGTTCTTC. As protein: CASSPTRLAGANEQFF.

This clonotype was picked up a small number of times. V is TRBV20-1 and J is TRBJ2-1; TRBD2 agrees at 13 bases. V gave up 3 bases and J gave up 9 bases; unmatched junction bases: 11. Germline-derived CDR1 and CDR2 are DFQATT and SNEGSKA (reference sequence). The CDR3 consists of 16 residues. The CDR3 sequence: CSASGLAGVKEGEQFF. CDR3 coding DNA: TGCAGTGCTAGCGGACTAGCGGGAGTAAAGGAGGGTGAGCAGTTCTTC.

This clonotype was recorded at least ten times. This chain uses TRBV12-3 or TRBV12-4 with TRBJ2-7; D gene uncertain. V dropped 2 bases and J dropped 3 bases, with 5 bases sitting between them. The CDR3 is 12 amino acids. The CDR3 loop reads CASSLYLYEQYF. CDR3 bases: TGTGCCAGCAGTTTATATCTCTACGAGCAGTACTTC.

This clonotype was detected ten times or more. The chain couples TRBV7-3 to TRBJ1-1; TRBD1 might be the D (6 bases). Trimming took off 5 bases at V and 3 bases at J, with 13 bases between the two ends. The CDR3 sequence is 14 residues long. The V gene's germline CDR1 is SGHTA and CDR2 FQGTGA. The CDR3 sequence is CASSLRGLDTEAFF. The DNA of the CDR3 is TGTGCCAGCAGCCTCAGGGGTTTGGACACTGAAGCTTTCTTT.

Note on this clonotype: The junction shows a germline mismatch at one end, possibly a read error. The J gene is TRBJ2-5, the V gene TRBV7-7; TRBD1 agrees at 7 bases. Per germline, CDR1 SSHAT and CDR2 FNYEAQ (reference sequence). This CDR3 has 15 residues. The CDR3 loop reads CASSPSTGIRETQYF. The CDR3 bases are TGTGCTAGCAGCCCCTCGACAGGGATTAGAGAGACCCAGTACTTC.

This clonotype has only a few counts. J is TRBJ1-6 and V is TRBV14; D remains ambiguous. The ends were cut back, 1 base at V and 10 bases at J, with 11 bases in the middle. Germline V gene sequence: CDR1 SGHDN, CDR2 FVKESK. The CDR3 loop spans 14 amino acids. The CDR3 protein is CASSQGGPGSPLHF. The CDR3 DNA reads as TGTGCCAGCAGCCAAGGTGGCCCCGGATCACCCCTCCACTTT.